This T cell receptor (beta chain) was identified during a study of CD8 T cells in Susac syndrome (dated by TCRdb to about 2019). In terms of the full investigation: Whether CD8+ T cell activation and differentiation in Susac syndrome was antigen driven was tested using repertoire sequencing. The study compared CD8+ T cell repertoire clonality among roughly 12 healthy donors, 14 Susac syndrome patients and around 16 multiple sclerosis patients.

Study-level results and caveats: The number of individuals in the TCR sequencing and HLA analysis was recognized as being relatively small.

Peripheral blood CD8+ and CD4+ T cells from healthy donors, Susac syndrome patients and multiple sclerosis patients were profiled using high-throughput TCR beta sequencing. Treatment-naive patients with stable or active relapsing-remitting disease fulfilling revised McDonald criteria were used as multiple sclerosis controls. CD8+ TEMRA cells were enriched by FACS, while bulk CD8+ and CD4+ T cells were purified by magnetic negative isolation. Blood was collected in EDTA tubes and processed within 24 hours, with PBMCs isolated through density gradient centrifugation. PBMCs intended for TCR sequencing were cryopreserved in liquid nitrogen and were subsequently thawed in a 37 degrees C water bath. The sorted or isolated CD4+, CD8+ and CD8+ TEMRA cells had a purity of 90% or higher. The cysteine opens and the phenylalanine closes a CDR3 of 17 amino acids. Just the 51-base CDR3 DNA is kept, in frame starting at base 1. The junction shows trimming of 0 bases on V and 3 bases on J, plus 17 bases between the germline ends. From the germline V gene, CDR1 is MNHEY and CDR2 is SVGAGI.

A remark on this clonotype: It lacks a known antigen. It has no much larger one-base neighbor in the sample; base qualities were not kept.

RNA was extracted using the RNeasy kit, and roughly 0.5 to 1 microgram was reverse transcribed with random hexamers. The immunoSEQ multiplex PCR assay, which covers 54 Vbeta and 13 Jbeta segments, was used to amplify TCR beta CDR3 regions. Bias from PCR amplification was corrected by using a synthetic template baseline for primer optimization and for computational correction. The published analysis was carried out like this. Only productive sequences were kept, with reads annotated to V, D and J genes according to IMGT and analyzed in immunoSEQ Analyzer. Clonality was computed as one minus Shannon entropy normalized by log2 of the number of productive unique sequences. For each patient and control, public and private clones were evaluated among the 100 most prevalent clones. Clones were defined as Susac-specific when absent from the healthy and MS cohorts, from 1,000 to 1,100 published viral clones and from other ImmuneACCESS disease sequences. In TCRdb, the public reads were trimmed at Q25 with fastp and aligned with MiXCR, with productive beta chains retained. Rows matching on CDR3 protein sequence are summarized as one entry with the most common DNA and genes. These V and J calls originate from TCRdb's pipeline instead of the authors' own analysis. This sample holds roughly 150,000 distinct CDR3 sequences; about 95% were observed only once. The ten largest make up roughly 0.15% of the sample.

The sequence is built from TRBV6-5 and TRBJ1-2, and TRBD1 may be the D gene, going by 5 matching bases. The sequence derives from a human donor with multiple sclerosis. Input material: CD8+ T cells from PBMCs. The nucleotide sequence is TGTGCCAGCAGTTACTCGGACGGCCCAGGGCCTGACTATGGCTACACCTTC. This yields the protein CASSYSDGPGPDYGYTF.